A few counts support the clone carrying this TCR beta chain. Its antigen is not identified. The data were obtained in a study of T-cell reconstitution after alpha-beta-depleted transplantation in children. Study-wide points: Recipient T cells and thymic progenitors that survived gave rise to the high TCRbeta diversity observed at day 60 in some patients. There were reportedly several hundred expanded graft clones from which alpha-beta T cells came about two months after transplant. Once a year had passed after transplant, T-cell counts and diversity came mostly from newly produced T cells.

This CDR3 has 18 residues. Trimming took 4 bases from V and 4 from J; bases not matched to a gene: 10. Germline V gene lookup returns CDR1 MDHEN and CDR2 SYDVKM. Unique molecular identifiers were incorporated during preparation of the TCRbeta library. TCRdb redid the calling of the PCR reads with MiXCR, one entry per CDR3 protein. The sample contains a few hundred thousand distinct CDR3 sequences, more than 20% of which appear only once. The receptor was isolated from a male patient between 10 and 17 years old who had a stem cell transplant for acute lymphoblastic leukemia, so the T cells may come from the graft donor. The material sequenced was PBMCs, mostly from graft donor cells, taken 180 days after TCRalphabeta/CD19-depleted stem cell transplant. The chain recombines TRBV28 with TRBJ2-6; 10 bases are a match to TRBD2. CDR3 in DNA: TGTGCCAGCAGTTCCCCCGGACTAGCGGCGGGCGGGGCCAACGTCCTGACTTTC. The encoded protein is CASSSPGLAAGGANVLTF.